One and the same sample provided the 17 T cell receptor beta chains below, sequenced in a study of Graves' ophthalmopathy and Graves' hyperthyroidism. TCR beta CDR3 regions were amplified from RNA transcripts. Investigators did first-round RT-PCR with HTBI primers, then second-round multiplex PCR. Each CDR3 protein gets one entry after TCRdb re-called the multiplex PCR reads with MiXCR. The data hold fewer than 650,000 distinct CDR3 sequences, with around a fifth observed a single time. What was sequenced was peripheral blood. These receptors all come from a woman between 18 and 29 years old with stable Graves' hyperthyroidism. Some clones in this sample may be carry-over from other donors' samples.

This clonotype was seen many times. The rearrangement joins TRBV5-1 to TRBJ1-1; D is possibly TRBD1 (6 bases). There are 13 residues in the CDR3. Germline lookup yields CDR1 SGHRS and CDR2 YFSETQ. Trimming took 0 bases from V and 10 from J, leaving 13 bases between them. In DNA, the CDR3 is TGCGCCAGCAGCTTGGTCCAGAGGGGGATAGCTTTCTTT. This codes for CASSLVQRGIAFF.

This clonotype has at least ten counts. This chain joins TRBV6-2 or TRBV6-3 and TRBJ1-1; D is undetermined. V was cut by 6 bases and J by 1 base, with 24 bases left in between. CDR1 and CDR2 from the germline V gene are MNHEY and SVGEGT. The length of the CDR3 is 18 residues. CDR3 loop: CASSQRVGRLAGNTEAFF. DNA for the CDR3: TGTGCCAGCAGCCAGAGGGTAGGGAGATTGGCGGGGAACACTGAAGCTTTCTTT.

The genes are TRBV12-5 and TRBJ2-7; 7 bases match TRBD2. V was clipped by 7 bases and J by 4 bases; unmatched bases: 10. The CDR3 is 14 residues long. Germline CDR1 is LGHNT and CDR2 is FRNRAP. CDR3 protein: CASALGLAAYEQYF. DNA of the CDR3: TGTGCTAGTGCCTTGGGGCTAGCGGCTTACGAGCAGTACTTC.

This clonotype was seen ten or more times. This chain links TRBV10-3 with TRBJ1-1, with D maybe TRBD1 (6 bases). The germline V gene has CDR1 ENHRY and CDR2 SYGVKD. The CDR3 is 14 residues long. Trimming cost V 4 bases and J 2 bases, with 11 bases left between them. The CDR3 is CAISATGINTEAFF. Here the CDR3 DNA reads TGTGCCATCAGTGCTACAGGGATTAACACTGAAGCTTTCTTT.

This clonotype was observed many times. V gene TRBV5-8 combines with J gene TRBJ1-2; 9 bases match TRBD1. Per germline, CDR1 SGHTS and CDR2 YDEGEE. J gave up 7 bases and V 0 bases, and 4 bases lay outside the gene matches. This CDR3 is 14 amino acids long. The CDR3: CASSLVGQGTGYTF. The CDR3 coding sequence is TGTGCCAGCAGCTTGGTGGGACAGGGAACTGGCTACACCTTC.

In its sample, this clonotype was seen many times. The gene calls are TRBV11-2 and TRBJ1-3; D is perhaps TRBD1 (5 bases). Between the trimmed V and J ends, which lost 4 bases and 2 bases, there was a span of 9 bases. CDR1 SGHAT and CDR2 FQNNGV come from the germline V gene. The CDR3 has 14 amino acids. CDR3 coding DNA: TGTGCCAGCAGCTATGGAGGGGCTGGAAACACCATATATTTT. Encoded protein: CASSYGGAGNTIYF.

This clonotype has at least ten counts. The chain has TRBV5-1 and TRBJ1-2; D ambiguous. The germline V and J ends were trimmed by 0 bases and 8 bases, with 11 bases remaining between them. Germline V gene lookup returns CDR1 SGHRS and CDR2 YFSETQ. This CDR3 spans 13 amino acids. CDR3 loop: CASSLETAQGYTF. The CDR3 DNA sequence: TGCGCCAGCAGCTTGGAAACAGCCCAAGGCTACACCTTC.

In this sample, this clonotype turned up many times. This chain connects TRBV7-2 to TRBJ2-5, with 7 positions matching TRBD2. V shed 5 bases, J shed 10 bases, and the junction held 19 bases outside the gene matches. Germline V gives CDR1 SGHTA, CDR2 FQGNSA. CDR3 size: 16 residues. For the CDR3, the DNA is TGTGCCAGCAGCCGTGAAGGAGCGGGGCCCCGGGGAGACCAGTACTTC. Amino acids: CASSREGAGPRGDQYF. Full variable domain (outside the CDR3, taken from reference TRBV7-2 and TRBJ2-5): GAGVSQSPSNKVTEKGKDVELRCDPISGHTALYWYRQSLGQGLEFLIYFQGNSAPDKSGLPSDRFSAERTGGSVSTLTIQRTQQEDSAVYLCASSREGAGPRGDQYFGPGTRLLVL.

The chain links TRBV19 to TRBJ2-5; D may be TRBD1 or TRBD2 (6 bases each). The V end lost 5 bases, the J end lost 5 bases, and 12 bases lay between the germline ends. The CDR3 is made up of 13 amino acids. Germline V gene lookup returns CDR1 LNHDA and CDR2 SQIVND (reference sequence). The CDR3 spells CASSHGGRETQYF. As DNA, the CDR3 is TGTGCCAGTAGTCACGGGGGCCGGGAGACCCAGTACTTC.

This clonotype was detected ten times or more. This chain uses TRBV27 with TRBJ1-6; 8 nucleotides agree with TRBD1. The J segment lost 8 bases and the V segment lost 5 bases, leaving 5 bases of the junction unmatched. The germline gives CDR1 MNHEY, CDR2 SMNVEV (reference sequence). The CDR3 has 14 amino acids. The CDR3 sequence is CASSQDREDSPLHF. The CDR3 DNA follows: TGTGCCAGCAGTCAGGACAGGGAAGATTCACCCCTCCACTTT.

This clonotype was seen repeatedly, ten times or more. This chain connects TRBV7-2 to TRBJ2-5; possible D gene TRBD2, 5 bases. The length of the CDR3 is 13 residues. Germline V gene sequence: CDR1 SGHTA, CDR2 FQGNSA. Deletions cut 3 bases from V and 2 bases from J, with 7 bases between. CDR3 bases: TGTGCCAGCAGCTTCGGACTGCAAGAGACCCAGTACTTC. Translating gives CASSFGLQETQYF.

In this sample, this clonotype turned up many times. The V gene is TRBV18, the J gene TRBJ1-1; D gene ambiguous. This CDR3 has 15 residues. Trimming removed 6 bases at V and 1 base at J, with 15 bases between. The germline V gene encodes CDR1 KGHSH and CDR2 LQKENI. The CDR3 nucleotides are TGTGCCAGCTCCAGGAGCCCGATCCCGAACACTGAAGCTTTCTTT. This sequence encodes CASSRSPIPNTEAFF.

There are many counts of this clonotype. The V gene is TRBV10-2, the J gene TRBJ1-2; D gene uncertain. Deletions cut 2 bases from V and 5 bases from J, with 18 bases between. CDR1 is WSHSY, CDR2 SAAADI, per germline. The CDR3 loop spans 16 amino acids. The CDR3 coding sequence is TGCGCCAGCAGTGAGGGCGCAGTTGGGTGGAAGTATGGCTACACCTTC. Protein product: CASSEGAVGWKYGYTF.

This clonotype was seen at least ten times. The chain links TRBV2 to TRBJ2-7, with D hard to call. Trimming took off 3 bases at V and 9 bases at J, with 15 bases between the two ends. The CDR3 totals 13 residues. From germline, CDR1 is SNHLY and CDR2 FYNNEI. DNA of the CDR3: TGTGCCAGCAGTGATATAGCAGAAGTGGGGCAGTACTTC. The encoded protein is CASSDIAEVGQYF.

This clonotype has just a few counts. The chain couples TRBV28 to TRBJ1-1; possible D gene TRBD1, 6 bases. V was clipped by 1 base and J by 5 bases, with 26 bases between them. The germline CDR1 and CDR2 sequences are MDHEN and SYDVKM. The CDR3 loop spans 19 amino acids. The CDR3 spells CASSLSRFGRKTGTTEAFF. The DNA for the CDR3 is TGTGCCAGCAGTTTATCTCGATTTGGACGGAAGACAGGTACTACTGAAGCTTTCTTT. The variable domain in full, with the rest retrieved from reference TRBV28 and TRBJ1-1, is DVKVTQSSRYLVKRTGEKVFLECVQDMDHENMFWYRQDPGLGLRLIYFSYDVKMKEKGDIPEGYSVSREKKERFSLILESASTNQTSMYLCASSLSRFGRKTGTTEAFFGQGTRLTVV.

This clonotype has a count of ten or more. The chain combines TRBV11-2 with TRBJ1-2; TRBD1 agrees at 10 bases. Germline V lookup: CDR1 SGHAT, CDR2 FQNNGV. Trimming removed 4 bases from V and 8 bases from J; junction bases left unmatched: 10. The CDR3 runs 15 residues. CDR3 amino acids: CASSSVTGGAGGYTF. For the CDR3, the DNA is TGTGCCAGCAGCTCCGTGACAGGGGGCGCGGGGGGCTACACCTTC.

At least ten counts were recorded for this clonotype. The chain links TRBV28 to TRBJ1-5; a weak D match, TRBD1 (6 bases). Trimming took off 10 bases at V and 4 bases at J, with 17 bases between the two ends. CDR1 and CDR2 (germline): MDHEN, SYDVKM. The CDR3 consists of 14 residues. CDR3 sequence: CAIARRQGNQPQHF. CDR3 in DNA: TGTGCCATCGCGCGCCGGCAGGGGAATCAGCCCCAGCATTTT.